Below are 14 T cell receptor beta chains sequenced from a single sample in a study of T-cell memory formation after mild COVID-19. From the 5' RACE reads, TCRdb called clonotypes with MiXCR, one entry per CDR3 protein. The sample includes 200,000 or so distinct CDR3 sequences, around 15% seen only once; the top ten take just over 2%. The sequencing sample was made of PBMCs or a T cell subset sorted from them (not recorded which). The receptors derive from an adult woman who had mild COVID-19 (a few samples of this study predate the infection). Cell type and time point are not known.

This clonotype occurred a few times. V is TRBV5-1 and J is TRBJ2-3; either TRBD1 or TRBD2 may supply D (6 bases each). Looked up from germline, CDR1 is SGHRS and CDR2 is YFSETQ. Trimming took off 1 base at V and 6 bases at J, with 12 bases between the two ends. The CDR3 contains 14 residues. The CDR3 region is CASSLPGAPDTQYF. Here the CDR3 DNA reads TGCGCCAGCAGCTTGCCGGGGGCCCCTGATACGCAGTATTTT. Filled out from reference TRBV5-1 and TRBJ2-3, the complete variable domain reads KAGVTQTPRYLIKTRGQQVTLSCSPISGHRSVSWYQQTPGQGLQFLFEYFSETQRNKGNFPGRFSGRQFSNSRSEMNVSTLELGDSALYLCASSLPGAPDTQYFGPGTRLTVL.

This clonotype was detected only a few times. This chain connects TRBV7-9 to TRBJ2-7, with 10 bases fitting TRBD2. CDR1 SEHNR and CDR2 FQNEAQ come from the germline V gene (reference sequence). Germline trimming cut 0 bases from V and 7 bases from J; bases unmatched to any gene: 9. The CDR3 covers 16 residues. Here the CDR3 reads CASSLALAGPLEEQYF. In DNA form, the CDR3 reads TGTGCCAGCAGCTTAGCACTAGCGGGGCCACTGGAGGAGCAGTACTTC. Combining the CDR3 with reference TRBV7-9 and TRBJ2-7 gives the whole variable domain DTGVSQNPRHKITKRGQNVTFRCDPISEHNRLYWYRQTLGQGPEFLTYFQNEAQLEKSRLLSDRFSAERPKGSFSTLEIQRTEQGDSAMYLCASSLALAGPLEEQYFGPGTRLTVT.

The rearrangement uses TRBV12-3 or TRBV12-4 and TRBJ1-3; 12 bases fit TRBD1. The trim removed 1 base at V and 6 bases at J, leaving 4 bases unmatched. The CDR3 sequence is 16 residues long. DNA of the CDR3: TGTGCCAGCAGTTTAGGGGGGACAGGGGGCTTAAACACCATATATTTT. Encoded protein: CASSLGGTGGLNTIYF.

V is TRBV5-1 and J is TRBJ2-1; TRBD2 aligns across 7 bases. The CDR3 is 16 residues long. Trimming took 0 bases from V and 4 from J; bases not matched to a gene: 7. CDR1 and CDR2 from the germline V gene are SGHRS and YFSETQ. The CDR3 region is CASSLEGGRAYNEQFF. The DNA of the CDR3 is TGCGCCAGCAGCTTGGAAGGCGGGAGAGCTTACAATGAGCAGTTCTTC.

This chain links TRBV24-1 with TRBJ2-3; 13 nucleotides line up with TRBD2. Germline CDR1 and CDR2: KGHDR and SFDVKD. The ends lost 9 bases at V and 5 bases at J; junction bases unmatched: 7. This CDR3 region has 15 residues. The CDR3 DNA reads as TGTGCCACCGGCGGACTAGCGGGGGTGATAGATACGCAGTATTTT. This translates into CATGGLAGVIDTQYF.

The rearrangement links TRBV24-1 to TRBJ2-5; perhaps TRBD1 as D (5 bases). Trimming left V 3 bases short and J 4 bases short, with 14 bases between. The CDR3 totals 15 residues. From germline, CDR1 is KGHDR and CDR2 SFDVKD. In nucleotides, the CDR3 is TGTGCCACCAGTGATGCGCAGGGCTCGGGAGAGACCCAGTACTTC. Translating it yields CATSDAQGSGETQYF.

The chain combines TRBV9 with TRBJ2-2; D remains unclear. The CDR3 covers 14 residues. Trimming took 0 bases from V and 6 from J, leaving 9 bases between them. CDR1 and CDR2 (germline): SGDLS, YYNGEE. CDR3 region: CASSVGYDSGELFF. The DNA of the CDR3 is TGTGCCAGCAGCGTAGGGTATGATTCCGGGGAGCTGTTTTTT.

This clonotype was seen a few times. V usage is TRBV5-1 and J usage is TRBJ2-3; D call uncertain. Per the germline V gene, CDR1 is SGHRS and CDR2 is YFSETQ. The CDR3 has 17 amino acids. V was shortened by 0 bases and J by 1 base, with 15 bases between the two germline ends. The CDR3 DNA is TGCGCCAGCAGCTTGGTTTGGCGCCCCGCTGGCACAGATACGCAGTATTTT. Amino acid sequence: CASSLVWRPAGTDTQYF.

The chain combines TRBV5-1 with TRBJ1-3; D not certain. CDR1 SGHRS and CDR2 YFSETQ come from the germline V gene. V was trimmed by 5 bases and J by 0 bases, leaving 6 bases between them. This CDR3 has 13 amino acids. The chain's CDR3 is CASRASSGNTIYF. The DNA for the CDR3 is TGCGCCAGCAGAGCCTCCTCTGGAAACACCATATATTTT.

The V call is TRBV5-1, the J call TRBJ1-3, with D uncertain. V was cut by 1 base and J by 1 base, with 6 bases left in between. Per germline, CDR1 SGHRS and CDR2 YFSETQ. There are 14 residues in the CDR3. The DNA of the CDR3 is TGCGCCAGCAGCTTGAGGGAGTCTGGAAACACCATATATTTT. This gives the protein CASSLRESGNTIYF.

Many counts were recorded for this clonotype. J is TRBJ2-5 and V is TRBV6-5, with D possibly matching TRBD2 (6 bases). V was cut by 2 bases and J by 5 bases, with 12 bases left in between. This CDR3 is built from 14 residues. Germline V gene lookup returns CDR1 MNHEY and CDR2 SVGAGI. The CDR3 region has the DNA TGTGCCAGCAGTTACGCGGGGAGAGGGGAGACCCAGTACTTC. Translating it yields CASSYAGRGETQYF.

This clonotype has more than one count but fewer than ten. The chain carries TRBV27 and TRBJ1-4; D gene uncertain. Germline V CDR1 and CDR2: MNHEY, SMNVEV (reference sequence). V was pared by 6 bases and J by 7 bases, with 6 bases between. The length of the CDR3 is 11 residues. The CDR3 loop reads CASRQFEKLFF. The CDR3 nucleotides are TGTGCCAGCAGACAATTTGAAAAACTGTTTTTT.

CDR3 DNA: TGTGCCAGCTCACCAAAAGTCGAAAAGCAGTTCTTC. Translated, it gives CASSPKVEKQFF. The rearrangement joins TRBV18 to TRBJ2-1; no clear D. V was clipped by 2 bases and J by 11 bases, with 10 bases between them. Germline CDR1 and CDR2: KGHSH and LQKENI. The CDR3 is made up of 12 amino acids.

This chain joins TRBV2 and TRBJ2-1; D gene ambiguous. The CDR3 has 11 residues. From germline, CDR1 is SNHLY and CDR2 FYNNEI. The V and J ends lost 5 bases and 7 bases respectively, with 6 bases between them. The DNA of the CDR3 is TGTGCCAGCAGTAAACTAAATGAGCAGTTCTTC. Encoded protein: CASSKLNEQFF.